Listed here are 25 T cell receptor beta chains from one sample, sequenced in a study of cytomegalovirus exposure and HLA in healthy donors (TCRdb year 2017). Libraries were built with the immunoSEQ multiplex PCR assay. The multiplex PCR relied on a mix of 60 forward primers for TCR Vbeta segments and 13 reverse primers for TCR Jbeta segments. This immuneACCESS table, as held by TCRdb, lists in-frame sequences with V and J called but not all clones. Of the missing ones, under half trace to an unresolved V gene in checked studies; the others have no known cause. The sample table records about 110,000 clones; around three quarters of these occur just once. The ten largest clones add up to approximately 3% of the sample. The sequenced sample consisted of PBMCs. These receptors came from a woman in her forties in good health and CMV-seronegative.

This rearrangement joins TRBV5-5 to TRBJ1-3; maybe TRBD1 (6 bases). With 4 bases removed from V and 0 bases from J, the gap between germline ends came to 14 bases. There are 16 residues in the CDR3. Germline V CDR1 and CDR2: SGHKS, YYEKEE (reference sequence). CDR3 DNA: TGTGCCAGCAGCCCCTGGACAGAAAGCTCTGGAAACACCATATATTTT. It yields the protein CASSPWTESSGNTIYF.

The chain uses TRBV28 and TRBJ2-3; 7 positions match TRBD2. CDR3 length: 13 amino acids. The J segment lost 1 base and the V segment lost 7 bases, leaving 2 bases of the junction unmatched. Per germline, CDR1 MDHEN and CDR2 SYDVKM. DNA for the CDR3: TGTGCCAGCAAGGCGGGGGGCACAGATACGCAGTATTTT. Translating gives CASKAGGTDTQYF.

J is TRBJ2-2 and V is TRBV7-2; 7 bases match TRBD1. Germline V lookup: CDR1 SGHTA, CDR2 FQGNSA. Trimming took 6 bases from V and 6 from J; bases not matched to a gene: 4. The length of the CDR3 is 13 residues. The CDR3 region is CASSPTGAGELFF. CDR3 coding DNA: TGTGCCAGCAGTCCCACAGGGGCCGGGGAGCTGTTTTTT.

The V gene is TRBV4-1, the J gene TRBJ1-2; 10 bases are shared with TRBD1. Germline loops: CDR1 MGHRA, CDR2 YSYEKL. The junction had 6 bases not matched to a gene; V was cut back by 4 bases and J by 4 bases. The length of the CDR3 is 15 residues. The CDR3 DNA follows: TGCGCCAGCAGCCGGGACAGGGGCACTGCCTATGGCTACACCTTC. This sequence encodes CASSRDRGTAYGYTF.

This clone was found a few times. The chain is built from TRBV5-4 and TRBJ1-2; TRBD1 might be the D (5 bases). This CDR3 has 14 amino acids. Germline lookup yields CDR1 SGHNT and CDR2 YYREEE (reference sequence). The V end was cut by 0 bases, the J end by 1 base, with 7 bases between. The CDR3 loop is CASSLGQLNYGYTF. CDR3 DNA: TGTGCCAGCAGCTTGGGACAGCTTAACTATGGCTACACCTTC.

V usage is TRBV27 and J usage is TRBJ2-1; the match to TRBD1 covers 10 bases. With V trimmed by 6 bases and J by 3 bases, 11 bases remained unmatched. This CDR3 has 17 amino acids. The V gene's germline CDR1 is MNHEY and CDR2 SMNVEV (reference sequence). The DNA of the CDR3 is TGTGCCAGCAGAAGGGACAGGGGCGACTTGTTCTACAATGAGCAGTTCTTC. Protein sequence: CASRRDRGDLFYNEQFF.

The chain joins TRBV5-1 to TRBJ2-3; 12 bases fit TRBD2. J lost 3 bases, V lost 1 base, and 6 bases had no gene match. The V gene's germline CDR1 is SGHRS and CDR2 YFSETQ. CDR3 length: 17 amino acids. CDR3 protein: CASSLSLAGGLTDTQYF. CDR3 bases: TGCGCCAGCAGCTTGTCCCTAGCGGGAGGGCTTACAGATACGCAGTATTTT.

The chain combines TRBV6-5 with TRBJ2-5; perhaps TRBD2 as D (6 bases). There are 15 residues in the CDR3. V was clipped by 7 bases and J by 4 bases, with 19 bases between them. Germline CDR1 reads MNHEY; CDR2 reads SVGAGI. This CDR3 reads CASTPVWGVGETQYF. CDR3 bases: TGTGCCAGCACCCCGGTTTGGGGGGTTGGAGAGACCCAGTACTTC.

The rearrangement joins TRBV30 to TRBJ1-4; no clear D gene. Per germline, CDR1 GTSNPN and CDR2 SVGIG (reference sequence). Trimming removed 2 bases at V and 10 bases at J, with 8 bases between. The CDR3 length is 11 residues. CDR3 sequence: CAWSSELKLFF. CDR3 coding DNA: TGTGCCTGGAGTTCGGAGTTAAAACTGTTTTTT.

The chain has TRBV7-9 and TRBJ2-7; tentative D call: TRBD1 (6 bases). The CDR3 consists of 14 residues. V lost 5 bases and J lost 1, with 12 bases in between. CDR1 is SEHNR, CDR2 FQNEAQ, per germline (reference sequence). The CDR3 sequence: CASSPVGQSYEQYF. The CDR3 DNA reads as TGTGCCAGCAGCCCAGTAGGACAGTCCTACGAGCAGTACTTC.

V usage is TRBV2 and J usage is TRBJ2-4; D is uncertain. There are 14 residues in the CDR3. CDR1 SNHLY and CDR2 FYNNEI come from the germline V gene. V dropped 7 bases and J dropped 1 base, with 11 bases sitting between them. The DNA for the CDR3 is TGTGCCAGCACCGATCGGTGGGCCAAAAACATTCAGTACTTC. Its protein product is CASTDRWAKNIQYF.

This chain links TRBV27 with TRBJ2-2; 8 positions match TRBD1. The ends lost 6 bases at V and 0 bases at J; junction bases unmatched: 6. The germline gives CDR1 MNHEY, CDR2 SMNVEV (reference sequence). CDR3 length: 16 residues. The CDR3 reads CASRLGTGTNTGELFF. DNA for the CDR3: TGTGCCAGCAGATTAGGGACAGGAACGAACACCGGGGAGCTGTTTTTT.

The chain has TRBV6-1 and TRBJ1-1; 7 bases line up with TRBD1. Looked up from germline, CDR1 is MNHNS and CDR2 is SASEGT. J was trimmed by 3 bases and V by 10 bases; bases with no gene match: 8. This CDR3 has 13 amino acids. In DNA, the CDR3 is TGTGCCACGATAAGGACAGGACACACTGAAGCTTTCTTT. Amino acid sequence: CATIRTGHTEAFF.

Only a few counts were recorded for this clone. CDR3 in amino acids: CSVPSGGAGEQYF. Written as DNA, the CDR3 is TGCAGCGTCCCCTCCGGCGGCGCCGGAGAGCAGTACTTC. The chain recombines TRBV29-1 with TRBJ2-7; D is unresolved. Trimming stripped 6 bases from V and 7 bases from J, with 19 bases between. The CDR3 extends over 13 amino acids. CDR1 and CDR2 (germline): SQVTM, ANQGSEA.

In its sample, this clone was seen once. This chain connects TRBV27 to TRBJ2-1; 13 bases are shared with TRBD2. With 8 bases clipped from V and 12 bases from J, the junction kept 10 bases outside the gene matches. Germline V CDR1 and CDR2: MNHEY, SMNVEV (reference sequence). CDR3 length equals 14 residues. The CDR3 region has the DNA TGTGCCAGCCGAGACGGGACTAGCGGGATTCGGCAGTTCTTC. Its translation: CASRDGTSGIRQFF.

For the CDR3, the DNA is TGTGCCACCAGCAGAGGTACTCCCACAGATACGCAGTATTTT. Amino acid sequence: CATSRGTPTDTQYF. The chain couples TRBV15 to TRBJ2-3; D remains unclear. Germline CDR1 and CDR2: LNHNV and YYDKDF (reference sequence). V lost 1 base and J 2 bases, leaving 7 bases between the germline ends. This CDR3 comprises 14 residues.

This chain links TRBV5-6 with TRBJ1-1; TRBD1 aligns across 7 bases. The V gene end was trimmed by 0 bases and the J gene end by 4 bases; junction bases not matched to a gene: 6. This CDR3 is built from 15 residues. The germline gives CDR1 SGHDT, CDR2 YYEEEE. The CDR3 region is CASSLGQGVGTEAFF. CDR3 DNA: TGTGCCAGCAGCTTGGGACAGGGCGTTGGCACTGAAGCTTTCTTT.

The genes are TRBV4-1 and TRBJ2-1, with 13 positions matching TRBD2. The V and J ends lost 4 bases and 2 bases, in that order; junction bases with no gene match: 8. The CDR3 sequence is 18 residues long. CDR1 and CDR2 (germline): MGHRA, YSYEKL. In nucleotides, the CDR3 is TGCGCCAGCAGCCTGGGACTAGCGGGGACTCCCCCCTACAATGAGCAGTTCTTC. This sequence encodes CASSLGLAGTPPYNEQFF.

This chain joins TRBV2 and TRBJ2-7, with 7 bases matching TRBD1. Germline values: CDR1 SNHLY, CDR2 FYNNEI. This CDR3 region has 13 residues. V dropped 11 bases and J dropped 3; count of bases not matched to a gene: 10. In DNA, the CDR3 is TGTGCCGGACACCGGGACAGTGACTACGAGCAGTACTTC. As protein: CAGHRDSDYEQYF.

V gene TRBV7-9 combines with J gene TRBJ2-7, with 7 bases identical to TRBD1. Germline V gene lookup returns CDR1 SEHNR and CDR2 FQNEAQ (reference sequence). The CDR3 has 12 amino acids. V was pared by 5 bases and J by 5 bases, with 3 bases of the junction left unmatched. The CDR3 DNA reads TGTGCCAGCAGCCGGGACAGCGACGAGCAGTACTTC. This codes for CASSRDSDEQYF.

DNA of the CDR3: TGTGCCAGCAGTTATGCAGGGGCGGAATGGTTAGAGACCCAGTACTTC. It yields the protein CASSYAGAEWLETQYF. This sequence joins TRBV28 and TRBJ2-5; TRBD1 is a possible D gene (6 bases). Germline V gives CDR1 MDHEN, CDR2 SYDVKM. The CDR3 length is 16 residues. V lost 4 bases and J lost 4, with 19 bases in between.

This clone has only one observation. This chain connects TRBV11-2 to TRBJ2-1, with 11 bases that match TRBD2. V lost 0 bases and J lost 8; bases outside the gene matches: 0. The CDR3 runs 14 residues. Germline V gene sequence: CDR1 SGHAT, CDR2 FQNNGV. CDR3 sequence (DNA): TGTGCCAGCAGCTTAGAACTAGCGGGAGATGAGCAGTTCTTC. Translated: CASSLELAGDEQFF.

The chain uses TRBV28 and TRBJ2-5; D might be TRBD1 (6 bases). Trimming left V 5 bases short and J 2 bases short, with 9 bases between. Germline V lookup: CDR1 MDHEN, CDR2 SYDVKM. CDR3 size: 13 residues. CDR3 residues: CASSPQGQETQYF. In DNA form, the CDR3 reads TGTGCCAGCAGTCCACAGGGACAAGAGACCCAGTACTTC. Full variable domain (missing parts from reference TRBV28 and TRBJ2-5): DVKVTQSSRYLVKRTGEKVFLECVQDMDHENMFWYRQDPGLGLRLIYFSYDVKMKEKGDIPEGYSVSREKKERFSLILESASTNQTSMYLCASSPQGQETQYFGPGTRLLVL.

This sequence joins TRBV27 and TRBJ1-6; weak D call: TRBD1 (6 bases). Trimming removed 8 bases from V and 0 bases from J, with 23 bases in between. The germline gives CDR1 MNHEY, CDR2 SMNVEV (reference sequence). The CDR3 has 19 amino acids. The CDR3 here is CASLSHRALIGSYNSPLHF. CDR3 bases: TGTGCCAGCCTTTCCCACAGGGCGCTGATAGGCTCCTATAATTCACCCCTCCACTTT.

The J gene is TRBJ1-1, the V gene TRBV11-2, with a weak D call TRBD1 (6 bases). The CDR3 length is 16 residues. Germline V gene data show CDR1 as SGHAT and CDR2 as FQNNGV. The ends were cut back, 6 bases at V and 1 base at J, with 18 bases in the middle. CDR3 loop: CASRLSGTLGNTEAFF. CDR3 nucleotide sequence: TGTGCCAGCAGACTCTCCGGGACATTGGGGAACACTGAAGCTTTCTTT.